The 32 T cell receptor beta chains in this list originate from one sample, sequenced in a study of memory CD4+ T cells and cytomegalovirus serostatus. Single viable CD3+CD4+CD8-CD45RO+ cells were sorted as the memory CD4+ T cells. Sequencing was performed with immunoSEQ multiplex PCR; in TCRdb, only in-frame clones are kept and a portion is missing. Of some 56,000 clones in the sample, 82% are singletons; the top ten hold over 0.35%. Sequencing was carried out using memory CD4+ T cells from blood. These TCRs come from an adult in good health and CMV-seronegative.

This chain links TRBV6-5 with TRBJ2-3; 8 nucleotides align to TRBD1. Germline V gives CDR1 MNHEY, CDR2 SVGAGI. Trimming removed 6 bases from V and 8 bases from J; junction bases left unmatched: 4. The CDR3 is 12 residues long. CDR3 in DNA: TGTGCCAGCAGGGACAGGGCAGCTACGCAGTATTTT. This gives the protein CASRDRAATQYF.

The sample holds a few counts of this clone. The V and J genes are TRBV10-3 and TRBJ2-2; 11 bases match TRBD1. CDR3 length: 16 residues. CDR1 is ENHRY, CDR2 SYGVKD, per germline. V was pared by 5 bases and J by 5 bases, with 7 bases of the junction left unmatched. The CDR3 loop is CAISLKDRGHTGELFF. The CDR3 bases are TGTGCCATCAGTCTTAAGGACAGGGGGCATACCGGGGAGCTGTTTTTT.

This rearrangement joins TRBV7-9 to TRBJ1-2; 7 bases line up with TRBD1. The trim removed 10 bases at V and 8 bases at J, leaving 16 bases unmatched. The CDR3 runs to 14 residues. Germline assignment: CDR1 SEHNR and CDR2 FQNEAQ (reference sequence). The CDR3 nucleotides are TGTGCCACCCCCCGGGACAGACGGTTTAAGGGCTACACCTTC. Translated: CATPRDRRFKGYTF.

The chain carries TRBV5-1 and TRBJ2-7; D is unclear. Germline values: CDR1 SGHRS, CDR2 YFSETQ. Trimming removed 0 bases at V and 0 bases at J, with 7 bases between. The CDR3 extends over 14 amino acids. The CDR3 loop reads CASSLASLSYEQYF. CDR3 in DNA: TGCGCCAGCAGCTTGGCCTCACTCTCCTACGAGCAGTACTTC.

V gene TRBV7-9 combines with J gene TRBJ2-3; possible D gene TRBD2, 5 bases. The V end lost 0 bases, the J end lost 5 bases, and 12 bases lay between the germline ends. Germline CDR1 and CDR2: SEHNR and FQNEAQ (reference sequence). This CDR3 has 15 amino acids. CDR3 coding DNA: TGTGCCAGCAGCTTAGCCGGGGTGGTAGGAGATACGCAGTATTTT. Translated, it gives CASSLAGVVGDTQYF. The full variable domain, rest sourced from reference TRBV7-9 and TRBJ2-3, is DTGVSQNPRHKITKRGQNVTFRCDPISEHNRLYWYRQTLGQGPEFLTYFQNEAQLEKSRLLSDRFSAERPKGSFSTLEIQRTEQGDSAMYLCASSLAGVVGDTQYFGPGTRLTVL.

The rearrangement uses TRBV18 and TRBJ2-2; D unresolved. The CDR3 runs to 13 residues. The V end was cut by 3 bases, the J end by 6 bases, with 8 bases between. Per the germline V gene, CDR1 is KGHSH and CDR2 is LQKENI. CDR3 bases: TGTGCCAGCTCACCGGGAATCGCCGGGGAGCTGTTTTTT. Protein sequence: CASSPGIAGELFF.

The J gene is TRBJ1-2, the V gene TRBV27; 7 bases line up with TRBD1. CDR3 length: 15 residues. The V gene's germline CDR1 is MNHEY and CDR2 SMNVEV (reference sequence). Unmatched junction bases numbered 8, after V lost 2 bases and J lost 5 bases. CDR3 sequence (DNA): TGTGCCAGCAGTTTACTGTCAGGGGGTAATTATGGCTACACCTTC. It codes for CASSLLSGGNYGYTF.

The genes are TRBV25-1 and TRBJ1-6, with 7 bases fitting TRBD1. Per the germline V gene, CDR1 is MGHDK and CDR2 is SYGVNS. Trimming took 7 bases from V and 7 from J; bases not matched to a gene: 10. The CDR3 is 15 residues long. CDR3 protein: CASTPDRAWNSPLHF. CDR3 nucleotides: TGTGCCAGCACCCCTGACAGGGCCTGGAATTCACCCCTCCACTTT.

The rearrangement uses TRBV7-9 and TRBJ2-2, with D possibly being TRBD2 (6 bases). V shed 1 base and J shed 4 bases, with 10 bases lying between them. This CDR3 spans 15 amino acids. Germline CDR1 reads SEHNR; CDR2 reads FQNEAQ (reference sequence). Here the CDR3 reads CASSLVLGGTGELFF. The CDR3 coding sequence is TGTGCCAGCAGCTTAGTACTGGGGGGCACCGGGGAGCTGTTTTTT.

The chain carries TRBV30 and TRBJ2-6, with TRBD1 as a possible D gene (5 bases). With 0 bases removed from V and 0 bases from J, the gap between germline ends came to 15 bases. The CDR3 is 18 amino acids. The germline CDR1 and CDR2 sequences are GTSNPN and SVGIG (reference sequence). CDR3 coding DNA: TGTGCCTGGAGTGTAGGGGCAGGGTCCCTCTCTGGGGCCAACGTCCTGACTTTC. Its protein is CAWSVGAGSLSGANVLTF.

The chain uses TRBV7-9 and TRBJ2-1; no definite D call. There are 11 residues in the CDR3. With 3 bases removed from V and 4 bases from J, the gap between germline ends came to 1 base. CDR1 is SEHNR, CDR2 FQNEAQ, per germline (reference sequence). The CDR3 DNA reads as TGTGCCAGCAGCTTTTACAATGAGCAGTTCTTC. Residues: CASSFYNEQFF.

The CDR3, as DNA: TGTGCCATCTCGATCGACCCAAATCAGCCCCAGCATTTT. Its protein product is CAISIDPNQPQHF. The rearrangement joins TRBV6-6 to TRBJ1-5; D remains unclear. The germline gives CDR1 MNHNY, CDR2 SVGAGI (reference sequence). Trimming cost V 10 bases and J 4 bases, with 14 bases left between them. The CDR3 extends over 13 amino acids.

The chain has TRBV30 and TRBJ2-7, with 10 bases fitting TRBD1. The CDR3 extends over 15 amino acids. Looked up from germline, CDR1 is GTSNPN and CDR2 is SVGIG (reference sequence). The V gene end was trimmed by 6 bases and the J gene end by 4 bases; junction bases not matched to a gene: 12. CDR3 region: CACTRQGASSYEQYF. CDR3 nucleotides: TGTGCCTGTACTAGACAGGGGGCTTCTTCGTACGAGCAGTACTTC.

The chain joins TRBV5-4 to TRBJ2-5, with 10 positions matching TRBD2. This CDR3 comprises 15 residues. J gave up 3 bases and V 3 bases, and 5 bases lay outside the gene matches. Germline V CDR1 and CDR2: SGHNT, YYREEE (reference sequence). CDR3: CASSSPGLAKETQYF. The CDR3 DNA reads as TGTGCCAGCAGCTCGCCGGGACTAGCGAAAGAGACCCAGTACTTC.

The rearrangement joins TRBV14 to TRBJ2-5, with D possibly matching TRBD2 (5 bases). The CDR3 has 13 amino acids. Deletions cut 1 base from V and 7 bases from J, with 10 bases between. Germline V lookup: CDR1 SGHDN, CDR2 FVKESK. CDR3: CASSQVSAGTQYF. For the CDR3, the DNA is TGTGCCAGCAGCCAAGTCTCGGCGGGGACCCAGTACTTC.

This chain's CDR3 is CASSFAGEQYF. In DNA form, the CDR3 reads TGTGCCAGCAGCTTCGCGGGTGAGCAGTACTTC. This rearrangement joins TRBV13 to TRBJ2-7; D might be TRBD2 (5 bases). From germline, CDR1 is PRHDT and CDR2 FYEKMQ (reference sequence). The CDR3 covers 11 residues. V was pared by 3 bases and J by 7 bases, with 7 bases between. Full variable domain (missing parts from reference TRBV13 and TRBJ2-7): AAGVIQSPRHLIKEKRETATLKCYPIPRHDTVYWYQQGPGQDPQFLISFYEKMQSDKGSIPDRFSAQQFSDYHSELNMSSLELGDSALYFCASSFAGEQYFGPGTRLTVT.

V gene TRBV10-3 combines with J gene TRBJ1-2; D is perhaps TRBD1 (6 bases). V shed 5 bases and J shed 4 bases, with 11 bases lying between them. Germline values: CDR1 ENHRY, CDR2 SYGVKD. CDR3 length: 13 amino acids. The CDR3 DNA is TGTGCCATCAGTTCCCAGACAGGCTATGGCTACACCTTC. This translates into CAISSQTGYGYTF.

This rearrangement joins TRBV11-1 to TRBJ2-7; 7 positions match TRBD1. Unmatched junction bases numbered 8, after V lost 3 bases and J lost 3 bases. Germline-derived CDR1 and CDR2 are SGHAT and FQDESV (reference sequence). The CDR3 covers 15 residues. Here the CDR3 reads CASSFETGIHYEQYF. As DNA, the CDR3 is TGTGCCAGCAGCTTTGAGACAGGGATACACTACGAGCAGTACTTC.

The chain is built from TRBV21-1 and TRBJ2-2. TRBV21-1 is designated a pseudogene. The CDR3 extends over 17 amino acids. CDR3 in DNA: TGTGCCAGCAGCAAAGAAAAGGGACCCCCTGACACCGGGGAGCTGTTTTTT. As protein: CASSKEKGPPDTGELFF.

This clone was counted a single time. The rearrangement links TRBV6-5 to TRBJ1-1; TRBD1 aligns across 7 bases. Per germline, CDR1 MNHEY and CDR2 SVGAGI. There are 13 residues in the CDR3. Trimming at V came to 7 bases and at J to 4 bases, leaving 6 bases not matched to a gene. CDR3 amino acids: CASTTPGGTEAFF. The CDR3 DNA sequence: TGTGCCAGCACCACCCCAGGGGGCACTGAAGCTTTCTTT.

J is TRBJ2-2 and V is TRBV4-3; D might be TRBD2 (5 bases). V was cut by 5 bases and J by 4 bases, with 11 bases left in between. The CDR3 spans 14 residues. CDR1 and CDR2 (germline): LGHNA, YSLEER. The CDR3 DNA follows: TGCGCCAGCAGCACGGAGGTTATCACCGGGGAGCTGTTTTTT. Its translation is CASSTEVITGELFF.

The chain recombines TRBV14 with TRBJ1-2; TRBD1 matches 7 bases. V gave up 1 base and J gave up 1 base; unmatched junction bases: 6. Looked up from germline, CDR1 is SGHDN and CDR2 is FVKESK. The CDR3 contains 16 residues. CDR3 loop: CASSQGGQGVNYGYTF. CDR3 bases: TGTGCCAGCAGCCAAGGAGGGCAGGGGGTTAACTATGGCTACACCTTC.

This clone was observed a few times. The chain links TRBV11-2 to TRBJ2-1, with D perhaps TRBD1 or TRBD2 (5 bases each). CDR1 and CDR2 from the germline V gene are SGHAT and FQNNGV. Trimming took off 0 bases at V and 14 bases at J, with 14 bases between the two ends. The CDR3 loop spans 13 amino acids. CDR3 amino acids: CASSLDRGTQEFF. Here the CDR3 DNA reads TGTGCCAGCAGCTTAGATCGAGGGACGCAGGAGTTCTTC.

CDR3 coding DNA: TGTGCCATCAGTTCCGGGACAGGGCAATTAACTGAAGCTTTCTTT. Translated, it gives CAISSGTGQLTEAFF. The chain uses TRBV10-3 and TRBJ1-1; 9 nucleotides match TRBD1. This CDR3 comprises 15 residues. The germline CDR1 and CDR2 sequences are ENHRY and SYGVKD. V was pared by 5 bases and J by 5 bases, with 9 bases of the junction left unmatched.

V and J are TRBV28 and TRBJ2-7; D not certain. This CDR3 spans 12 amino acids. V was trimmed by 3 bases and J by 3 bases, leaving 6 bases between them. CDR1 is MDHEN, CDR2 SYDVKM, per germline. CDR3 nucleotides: TGTGCCAGCAGTTTTCGAGGCTACGAGCAGTACTTC. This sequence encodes CASSFRGYEQYF.

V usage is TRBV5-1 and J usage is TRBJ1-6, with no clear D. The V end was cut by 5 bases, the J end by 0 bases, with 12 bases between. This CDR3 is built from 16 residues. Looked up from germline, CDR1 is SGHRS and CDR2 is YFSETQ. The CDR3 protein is CASSLGPLSYNSPLHF. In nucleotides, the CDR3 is TGCGCCAGCAGTTTAGGGCCCCTCTCCTATAATTCACCCCTCCACTTT.

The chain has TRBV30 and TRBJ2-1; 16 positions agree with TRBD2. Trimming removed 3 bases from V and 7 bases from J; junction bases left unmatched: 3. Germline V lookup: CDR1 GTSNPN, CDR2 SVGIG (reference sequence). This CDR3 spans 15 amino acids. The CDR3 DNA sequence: TGTGCCTGGAGGGGACTAGCGGGGGGGCTGAATGAGCAGTTCTTC. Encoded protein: CAWRGLAGGLNEQFF.

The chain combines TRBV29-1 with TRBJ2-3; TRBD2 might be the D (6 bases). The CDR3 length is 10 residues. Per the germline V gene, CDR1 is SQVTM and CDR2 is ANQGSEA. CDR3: CSGGTDTQYF. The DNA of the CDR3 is TGCAGTGGAGGGACAGATACGCAGTATTTT.

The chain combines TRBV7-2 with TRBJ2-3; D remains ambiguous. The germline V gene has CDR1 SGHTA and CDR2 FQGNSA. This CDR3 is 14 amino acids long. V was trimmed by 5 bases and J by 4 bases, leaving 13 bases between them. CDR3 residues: CASSTSSIPDTQYF. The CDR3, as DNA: TGTGCCAGCAGCACATCATCGATTCCAGATACGCAGTATTTT.

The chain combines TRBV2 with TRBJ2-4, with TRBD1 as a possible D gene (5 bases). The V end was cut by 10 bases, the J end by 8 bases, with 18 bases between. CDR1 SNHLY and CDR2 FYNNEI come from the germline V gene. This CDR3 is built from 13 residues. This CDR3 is CATGAQVTDIQYF. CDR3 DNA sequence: TGTGCCACCGGAGCACAGGTTACGGACATTCAGTACTTC.

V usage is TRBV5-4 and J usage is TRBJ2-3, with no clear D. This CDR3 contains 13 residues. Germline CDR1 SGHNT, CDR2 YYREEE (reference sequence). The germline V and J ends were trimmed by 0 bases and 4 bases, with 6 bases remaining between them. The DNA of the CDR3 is TGTGCCAGCAGCTTGGCTGGTGCAGATACGCAGTATTTT. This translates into CASSLAGADTQYF.

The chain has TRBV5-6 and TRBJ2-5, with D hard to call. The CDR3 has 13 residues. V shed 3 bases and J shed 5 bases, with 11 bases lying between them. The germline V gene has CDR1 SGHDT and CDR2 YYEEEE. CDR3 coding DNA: TGTGCCAGCAGCTCAGGTGTCCGGGAGACCCAGTACTTC. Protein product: CASSSGVRETQYF. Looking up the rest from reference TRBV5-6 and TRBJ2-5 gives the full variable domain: DAGVTQSPTHLIKTRGQQVTLRCSPKSGHDTVSWYQQALGQGPQFIFQYYEEEERQRGNFPDRFSGHQFPNYSSELNVNALLLGDSALYLCASSSGVRETQYFGPGTRLLVL.